One sample yielded the 25 T cell receptor beta chains listed below, sequenced in a study of CD8 T cells in ankylosing spondylitis. TCRdb processed the 5' RACE reads anew with MiXCR; each CDR3 protein has one entry. The data show under 250,000 distinct CDR3 sequences, roughly 8% seen once. The sample was blood, either unsorted or a sorted T cell fraction (not recorded which). These receptors were obtained from a female donor with ankylosing spondylitis or in good health (not recorded which).

The genes are TRBV5-5 and TRBJ2-7; weak D call: TRBD2 (6 bases). With 0 bases removed from V and 0 bases from J, the gap between germline ends came to 10 bases. Germline V gene data show CDR1 as SGHKS and CDR2 as YYEKEE (reference sequence). There are 15 residues in the CDR3. The chain's CDR3 is CASSLDGGNSYEQYF. The CDR3 DNA follows: TGTGCCAGCAGCTTGGATGGCGGGAACTCCTACGAGCAGTACTTC. Using reference TRBV5-5 and TRBJ2-7 for the parts outside the CDR3, the full variable domain is DAGVTQSPTHLIKTRGQQVTLRCSPISGHKSVSWYQQVLGQGPQFIFQYYEKEERGRGNFPDRFSARQFPNYSSELNVNALLLGDSALYLCASSLDGGNSYEQYFGPGTRLTVT.

For this clonotype: A much more abundant neighbour one base away suggests this may be a read error. The V call is TRBV20-1, the J call TRBJ2-7; 10 bases map to TRBD2. CDR3 length equals 16 residues. Losses at the gene ends were 6 bases for V and 0 bases for J; bases not matched to a gene: 11. CDR1 DFQATT and CDR2 SNEGSKA come from the germline V gene (reference sequence). CDR3 in amino acids: CSAQERASGSSYEQYF. CDR3 bases: TGCAGTGCCCAAGAGCGGGCTAGCGGGAGCTCCTACGAGCAGTACTTC.

The sample holds many counts of this clonotype. This chain connects TRBV20-1 to TRBJ2-7; TRBD2 matches 8 bases. This CDR3 contains 16 residues. CDR1 and CDR2 (germline): DFQATT, SNEGSKA (reference sequence). J was trimmed by 4 bases and V by 5 bases; bases with no gene match: 16. The CDR3 region has the DNA TGCAGTGCTTTAGATGGGGGGACTAGTTTTGAGTACGAGCAGTACTTC. Translation gives CSALDGGTSFEYEQYF.

In this sample, this clonotype turned up a few times. The chain is built from TRBV7-2 and TRBJ2-1; the match to TRBD2 covers 10 bases. Germline CDR1 reads SGHTA; CDR2 reads FQGNSA. V dropped 5 bases and J dropped 7; count of bases not matched to a gene: 11. The CDR3 runs to 16 residues. The CDR3 DNA follows: TGTGCCAGCAGCCGCTTCAGCGGGAGGGCTGGGAATGAGCAGTTCTTC. Amino acids: CASSRFSGRAGNEQFF. The entire variable domain, with the rest obtained from reference TRBV7-2 and TRBJ2-1, is as follows: GAGVSQSPSNKVTEKGKDVELRCDPISGHTALYWYRQSLGQGLEFLIYFQGNSAPDKSGLPSDRFSAERTGGSVSTLTIQRTQQEDSAVYLCASSRFSGRAGNEQFFGPGTRLTVL.

This clonotype has a count of ten or more. This chain uses TRBV20-1 with TRBJ1-4, with a possible D match to TRBD1 (6 bases). Germline V gene sequence: CDR1 DFQATT, CDR2 SNEGSKA (reference sequence). With 6 bases removed from V and 7 bases from J, the gap between germline ends came to 18 bases. CDR3 size: 14 residues. CDR3 amino acids: CSADYRDRGEKLFF. Written as DNA, the CDR3 is TGCAGTGCCGACTACAGGGATAGAGGTGAAAAACTGTTTTTT.

The genes are TRBV18 and TRBJ2-3; TRBD1 matches 11 bases. Trimming removed 5 bases from V and 1 base from J; junction bases left unmatched: 11. Germline-derived CDR1 and CDR2 are KGHSH and LQKENI. CDR3 length: 18 residues. CDR3 in DNA: TGTGCCAGCTCAAGGTCCTTCGTGGGACAGGGGGGCACAGATACGCAGTATTTT. This translates into CASSRSFVGQGGTDTQYF.

This clonotype came up many times. The chain links TRBV5-1 to TRBJ2-1, with 7 positions matching TRBD1. Trimming removed 3 bases from V and 5 bases from J; junction bases left unmatched: 5. The CDR3 length is 14 residues. Per the germline V gene, CDR1 is SGHRS and CDR2 is YFSETQ. The CDR3 reads CASSYTGTDNEQFF. The CDR3 bases are TGCGCCAGCAGCTATACCGGGACAGACAATGAGCAGTTCTTC.

The sample holds many counts of this clonotype. The genes are TRBV7-2 and TRBJ1-6; TRBD1 aligns across 8 bases. Germline V gene lookup returns CDR1 SGHTA and CDR2 FQGNSA. V lost 5 bases and J lost 7; bases outside the gene matches: 13. The CDR3 covers 17 residues. The CDR3 reads CASSLHPGGAGNSPLHF. CDR3 nucleotide sequence: TGTGCCAGCAGCCTACACCCAGGGGGCGCCGGGAATTCACCCCTCCACTTT.

This clonotype was observed a handful of times. V gene TRBV5-6 combines with J gene TRBJ2-7; D is unresolved. V lost 2 bases and J lost 6, with 18 bases in between. The CDR3 has 15 residues. The germline V gene encodes CDR1 SGHDT and CDR2 YYEEEE. The CDR3 region is CASSFRRAGHGEQYF. CDR3 nucleotide sequence: TGTGCCAGCAGCTTCCGCCGGGCAGGCCACGGCGAGCAGTACTTC.

At least ten counts were recorded for this clonotype. The chain couples TRBV7-9 to TRBJ2-3; TRBD2 matches 8 bases. The CDR3 contains 17 residues. Germline assignment: CDR1 SEHNR and CDR2 FQNEAQ (reference sequence). V was pared by 5 bases and J by 5 bases, with 15 bases of the junction left unmatched. The CDR3 sequence is CASSLNGRAPVGDTQYF. Here the CDR3 DNA reads TGTGCCAGCAGCCTCAACGGGAGGGCCCCGGTAGGAGATACGCAGTATTTT.

In its sample, this clonotype was seen many times. The rearrangement joins TRBV20-1 to TRBJ1-1; D is undetermined. V shed 0 bases and J shed 2 bases, with 10 bases lying between them. Germline CDR1 and CDR2: DFQATT and SNEGSKA (reference sequence). CDR3 length: 14 residues. CDR3 coding DNA: TGCAGTGCTAGAGATTGGGCAGCAAACACTGAAGCTTTCTTT. As protein: CSARDWAANTEAFF.

The chain combines TRBV29-1 with TRBJ2-1, with TRBD2 matching over 13 bases. V trimming: 6 bases; J trimming: 8 bases; junction bases outside the gene matches: 7. Germline V lookup: CDR1 SQVTM, CDR2 ANQGSEA. This CDR3 contains 14 residues. The CDR3 bases are TGCAGCGTCGCAACACTAGCGGGAGGGTATGAGCAGTTCTTC. This gives the protein CSVATLAGGYEQFF.

This clonotype was seen more than once but under ten times. V is TRBV7-8 and J is TRBJ1-1; weak D call: TRBD1 (6 bases). V was trimmed by 4 bases and J by 0 bases, leaving 21 bases between them. Germline V gene sequence: CDR1 SGHVS, CDR2 FQNEAQ. The length of the CDR3 is 18 residues. CDR3: CASSSARGGWGMNTEAFF. For the CDR3, the DNA is TGTGCCAGCAGCTCCGCCCGAGGGGGATGGGGCATGAACACTGAAGCTTTCTTT.

This clonotype was detected a few times. This chain uses TRBV30 with TRBJ1-1; D is uncertain. Germline CDR1 is GTSNPN and CDR2 is SVGIG (reference sequence). V lost 0 bases, J lost 3 bases, and 14 bases lay in between. The CDR3 is 15 amino acids. CDR3 bases: TGTGCCTGGAGTGTACTGAATCCAGTCGACACTGAAGCTTTCTTT. Translating gives CAWSVLNPVDTEAFF.

This clonotype was recorded a few times. The chain is built from TRBV30 and TRBJ2-7, with 8 bases that match TRBD2. Germline V lookup: CDR1 GTSNPN, CDR2 SVGIG (reference sequence). The CDR3 has 15 amino acids. The J segment lost 7 bases and the V segment lost 0 bases, leaving 11 bases of the junction unmatched. The CDR3 DNA reads as TGTGCCTGGAGTGTAGGATCAGCGGGAGTATTGGAGCAGTACTTC. It codes for CAWSVGSAGVLEQYF. Variable domain in full (rest from reference TRBV30 and TRBJ2-7): SQTIHQWPATLVQPVGSPLSLECTVEGTSNPNLYWYRQAAGRGLQLLFYSVGIGQISSEVPQNLSASRPQDRQFILSSKKLLLSDSGFYLCAWSVGSAGVLEQYFGPGTRLTVT.

The chain combines TRBV7-4 with TRBJ1-5; possibly TRBD1 for D (5 bases). The CDR3 contains 16 residues. With 2 bases removed from V and 5 bases from J, the gap between germline ends came to 16 bases. Germline CDR1 SGHVT, CDR2 SQSDAQ. CDR3 amino acids: CASSLCSVGPHQPQHF. The CDR3 coding sequence is TGTGCCAGCAGCTTATGTTCAGTGGGACCTCATCAGCCCCAGCATTTT.

At least ten counts were recorded for this clonotype. The genes are TRBV20-1 and TRBJ1-1; D gene ambiguous. This CDR3 comprises 15 residues. Trimming cost V 3 bases and J 0 bases, with 14 bases left between them. CDR1 DFQATT and CDR2 SNEGSKA come from the germline V gene (reference sequence). The CDR3 region has the DNA TGCAGTGCTAGGAGTCGTGGGTTTATGAACACTGAAGCTTTCTTT. Translated: CSARSRGFMNTEAFF.

This clonotype was seen repeatedly, ten times or more. This rearrangement joins TRBV4-3 to TRBJ1-1; D unclear. The V end was cut by 1 base, the J end by 10 bases, with 7 bases between. Germline lookup yields CDR1 LGHNA and CDR2 YSLEER. The CDR3 is made up of 11 amino acids. CDR3 coding DNA: TGCGCCAGCAGCCAAGGTCGGGGAGCTTTCTTT. Translation: CASSQGRGAFF.

The chain carries TRBV5-5 and TRBJ1-3, with TRBD1 as a possible D gene (5 bases). CDR3 size: 15 residues. The V gene's germline CDR1 is SGHKS and CDR2 YYEKEE (reference sequence). Trimming left V 0 bases short and J 2 bases short, with 9 bases between. The CDR3 coding sequence is TGTGCCAGCAGCTTGGAGGGGACGCCTGGAAACACCATATATTTT. Its translation: CASSLEGTPGNTIYF. Variable domain in full (rest from reference TRBV5-5 and TRBJ1-3): DAGVTQSPTHLIKTRGQQVTLRCSPISGHKSVSWYQQVLGQGPQFIFQYYEKEERGRGNFPDRFSARQFPNYSSELNVNALLLGDSALYLCASSLEGTPGNTIYFGEGSWLTVV.

This clonotype occurred many times. The chain carries TRBV4-2 and TRBJ2-3, with 10 bases lining up with TRBD2. V lost 1 base, J lost 5 bases, and 6 bases stayed unmatched. This CDR3 has 16 residues. Germline V gives CDR1 LGHNA, CDR2 YNFKEQ. The CDR3 coding sequence is TGTGCCAGCAGCCAAGCGGCGGCTAGCGGGAGAGATACGCAGTATTTT. Its translation: CASSQAAASGRDTQYF.

At least ten counts were recorded for this clonotype. The gene calls are TRBV7-2 and TRBJ2-5; 9 bases are a match to TRBD1. After removal of 3 bases from V and 5 bases from J, the junction contained 4 bases not matched to a gene. The CDR3 contains 14 residues. Germline V CDR1 and CDR2: SGHTA, FQGNSA. CDR3 sequence (DNA): TGTGCCAGCAGCTTGGACAGGGGCCAGGAGACCCAGTACTTC. Its protein is CASSLDRGQETQYF.

This clonotype was detected many times. The chain employs TRBV7-8 and TRBJ1-4, with a weak D call TRBD1 (6 bases). Germline V gene data show CDR1 as SGHVS and CDR2 as FQNEAQ. Between the trimmed V and J ends, which lost 5 bases and 1 base, there was a span of 14 bases. The CDR3 sequence is 16 residues long. Here the CDR3 reads CASSQGTLGTNEKLFF. CDR3 nucleotides: TGTGCCAGCAGCCAGGGGACATTGGGAACTAATGAAAAACTGTTTTTT. The full variable domain, completed using reference TRBV7-8 and TRBJ1-4, is GAGVSQSPRYKVAKRGQDVALRCDPISGHVSLFWYQQALGQGPEFLTYFQNEAQLDKSGLPSDRFFAERPEGSVSTLKIQRTQQEDSAVYLCASSQGTLGTNEKLFFGSGTQLSVL.

The chain uses TRBV29-1 and TRBJ2-2, with unresolved D. The germline V and J ends were trimmed by 4 bases and 6 bases, with 6 bases remaining between them. CDR1 is SQVTM, CDR2 ANQGSEA, per germline. The length of the CDR3 is 11 residues. In nucleotides, the CDR3 is TGCAGCGTTGCTGAAGCCGGGGAGCTGTTTTTT. Its protein product is CSVAEAGELFF.

This clonotype has ten or more counts. The chain is built from TRBV20-1 and TRBJ2-2; D gene uncertain. Germline CDR1 is DFQATT and CDR2 is SNEGSKA (reference sequence). V was shortened by 3 bases and J by 1 base, with 6 bases between the two germline ends. The CDR3 has 13 amino acids. CDR3 in amino acids: CSASDLNTGELFF. For the CDR3, the DNA is TGCAGTGCTAGCGACTTGAACACCGGGGAGCTGTTTTTT.

This clonotype was seen at least ten times. V is TRBV12-3 or TRBV12-4 and J is TRBJ2-2; the match to TRBD1 covers 9 bases. This CDR3 is 14 amino acids long. V dropped 6 bases and J dropped 3; count of bases not matched to a gene: 2. CDR3 nucleotide sequence: TGTGCCAGCAGGCGACAGGGGGACACCGGGGAGCTGTTTTTT. It translates to CASRRQGDTGELFF.